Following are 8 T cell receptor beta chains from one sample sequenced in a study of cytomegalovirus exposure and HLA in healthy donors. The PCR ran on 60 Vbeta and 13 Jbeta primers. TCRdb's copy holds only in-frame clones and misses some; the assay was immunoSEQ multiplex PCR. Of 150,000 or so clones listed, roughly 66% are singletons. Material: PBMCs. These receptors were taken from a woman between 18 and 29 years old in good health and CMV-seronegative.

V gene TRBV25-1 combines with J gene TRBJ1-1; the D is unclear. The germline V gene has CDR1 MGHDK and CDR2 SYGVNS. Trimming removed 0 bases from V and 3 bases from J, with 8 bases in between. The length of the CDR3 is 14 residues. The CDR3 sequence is CASSEYGGYTEAFF. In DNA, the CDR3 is TGTGCCAGCAGTGAATACGGAGGGTACACTGAAGCTTTCTTT.

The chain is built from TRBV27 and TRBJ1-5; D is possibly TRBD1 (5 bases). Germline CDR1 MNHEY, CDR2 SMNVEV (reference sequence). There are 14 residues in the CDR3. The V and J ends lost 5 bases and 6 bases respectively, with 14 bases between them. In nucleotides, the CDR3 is TGTGCCAGCAGTGACACAGGAGTCCGTCAGCCCCAGCATTTT. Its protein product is CASSDTGVRQPQHF.

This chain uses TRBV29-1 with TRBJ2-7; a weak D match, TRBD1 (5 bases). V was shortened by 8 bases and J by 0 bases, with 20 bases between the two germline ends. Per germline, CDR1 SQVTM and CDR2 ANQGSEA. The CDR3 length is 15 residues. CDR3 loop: CSIVDSFSRSYEQYF. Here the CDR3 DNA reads TGCAGCATCGTTGACAGTTTTTCTCGCTCCTACGAGCAGTACTTC.

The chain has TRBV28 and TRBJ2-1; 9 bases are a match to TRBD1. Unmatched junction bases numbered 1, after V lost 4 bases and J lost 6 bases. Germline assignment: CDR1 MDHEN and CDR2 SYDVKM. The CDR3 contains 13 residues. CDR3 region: CASSSGQGNEQFF. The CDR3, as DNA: TGTGCCAGCAGTTCGGGACAGGGCAATGAGCAGTTCTTC.

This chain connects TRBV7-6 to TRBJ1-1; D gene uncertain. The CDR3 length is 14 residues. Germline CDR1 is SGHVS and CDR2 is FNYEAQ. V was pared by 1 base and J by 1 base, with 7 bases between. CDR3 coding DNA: TGTGCCAGCAGCTTAGTCGGGGAGAACACTGAAGCTTTCTTT. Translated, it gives CASSLVGENTEAFF.

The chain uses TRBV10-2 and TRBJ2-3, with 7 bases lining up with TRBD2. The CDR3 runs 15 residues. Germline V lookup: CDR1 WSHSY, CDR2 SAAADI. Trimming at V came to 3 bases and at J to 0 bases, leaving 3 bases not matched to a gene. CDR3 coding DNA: TGCGCCAGCAGTGATAGACTAGCTAGCACAGATACGCAGTATTTT. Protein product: CASSDRLASTDTQYF.

CDR3 in amino acids: CASTDGTGGTEAFF. Written as DNA, the CDR3 is TGTGCCAGCACCGACGGGACAGGGGGCACTGAAGCTTTCTTT. The chain has TRBV28 and TRBJ1-1, with 11 bases lining up with TRBD1. Per germline, CDR1 MDHEN and CDR2 SYDVKM. The CDR3 runs to 14 residues. Trimming took 7 bases from V and 4 from J; bases not matched to a gene: 5.

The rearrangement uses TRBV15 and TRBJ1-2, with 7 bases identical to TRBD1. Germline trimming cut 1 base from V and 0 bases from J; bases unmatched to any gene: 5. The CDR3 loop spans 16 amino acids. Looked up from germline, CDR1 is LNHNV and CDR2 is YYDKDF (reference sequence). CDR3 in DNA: TGTGCCACCAGCAGAGGGATACAGGGGTCTAACTATGGCTACACCTTC. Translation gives CATSRGIQGSNYGYTF. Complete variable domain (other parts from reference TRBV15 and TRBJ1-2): DAMVIQNPRYQVTQFGKPVTLSCSQTLNHNVMYWYQQKSSQAPKLLFHYYDKDFNNEADTPDNFQSRRPNTSFCFLDIRSPGLGDTAMYLCATSRGIQGSNYGYTFGSGTRLTVV.